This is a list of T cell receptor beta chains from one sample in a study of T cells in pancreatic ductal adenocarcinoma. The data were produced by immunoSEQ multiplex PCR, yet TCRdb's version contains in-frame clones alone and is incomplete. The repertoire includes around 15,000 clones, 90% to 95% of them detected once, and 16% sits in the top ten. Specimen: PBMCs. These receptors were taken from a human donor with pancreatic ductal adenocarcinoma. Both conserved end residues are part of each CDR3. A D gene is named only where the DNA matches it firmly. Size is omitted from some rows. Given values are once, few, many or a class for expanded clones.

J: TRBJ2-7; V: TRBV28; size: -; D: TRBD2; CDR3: CASSFLGGGTSGSSYEQYF; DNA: TGTGCCAGCAGTTTCCTCGGGGGAGGGACTAGCGGGAGCTCCTACGAGCAGTACTTC
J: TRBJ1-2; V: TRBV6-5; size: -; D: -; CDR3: CAIVGRDYGYTF; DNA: TGTGCCATCGTAGGACGGGACTATGGCTACACCTTC
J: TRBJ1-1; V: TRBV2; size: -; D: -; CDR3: CASSVGILNTEAFF; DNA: TGTGCCAGCAGTGTGGGGATACTGAACACTGAAGCTTTCTTT
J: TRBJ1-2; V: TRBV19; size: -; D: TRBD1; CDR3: CASSITSQGPDGYTF; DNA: TGTGCCAGTAGTATAACTTCACAGGGGCCCGATGGCTACACCTTC
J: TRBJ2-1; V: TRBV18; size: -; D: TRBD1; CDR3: CASSPPGTGVYNEQFF; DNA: TGTGCCAGCTCACCACCTGGGACAGGGGTTTACAATGAGCAGTTCTTC
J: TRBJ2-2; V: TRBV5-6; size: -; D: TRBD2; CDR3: CASSGASGRATGELFF; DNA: TGTGCCAGCAGCGGGGCTAGCGGGAGAGCCACCGGGGAGCTGTTTTTT
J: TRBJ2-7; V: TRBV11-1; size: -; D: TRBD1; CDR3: CASSLQGAYEQYF; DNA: TGTGCCAGCAGCTTGCAGGGGGCCTACGAGCAGTACTTC
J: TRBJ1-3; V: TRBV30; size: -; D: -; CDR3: CAWRRGRISGNTIYF; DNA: TGTGCCTGGAGGAGGGGACGGATCTCTGGAAACACCATATATTTT
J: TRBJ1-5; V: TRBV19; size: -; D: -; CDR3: CASSSQWDRLRNQPQHF; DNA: TGTGCCAGTAGTAGTCAGTGGGACCGTCTCAGAAATCAGCCCCAGCATTTT
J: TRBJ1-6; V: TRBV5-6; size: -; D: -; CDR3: CASSSWGGGSYNSPLHF; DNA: TGTGCCAGCAGCTCTTGGGGAGGGGGCTCCTATAATTCACCCCTCCACTTT
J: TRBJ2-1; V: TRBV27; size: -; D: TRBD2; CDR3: CASSSRLTSGRAAYNEQFF; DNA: TGTGCCAGCAGTTCCCGTCTTACTAGCGGGAGGGCCGCCTACAATGAGCAGTTCTTC
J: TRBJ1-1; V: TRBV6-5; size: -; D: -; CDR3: CASRPSGGNTEAFF; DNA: TGTGCCAGCAGGCCCTCCGGGGGGAACACTGAAGCTTTCTTT
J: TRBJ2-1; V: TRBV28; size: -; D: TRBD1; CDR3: CATSRDRGRKQFF; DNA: TGTGCCACGTCGAGGGACAGGGGGCGCAAGCAGTTCTTC
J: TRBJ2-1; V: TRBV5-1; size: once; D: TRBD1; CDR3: CASSLMRQGRNEQFF; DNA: TGCGCCAGCAGCTTGATGCGACAGGGTAGGAATGAGCAGTTCTTC
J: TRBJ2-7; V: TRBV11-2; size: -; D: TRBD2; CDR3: CASSLEPSGLVYEQYF; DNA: TGTGCCAGCAGCTTAGAGCCTAGCGGGTTAGTCTACGAGCAGTACTTC
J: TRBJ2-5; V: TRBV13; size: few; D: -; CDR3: CASSLGFSRRRGETQYF; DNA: TGTGCCAGCAGCTTAGGCTTTTCCCGACGGAGAGGAGAGACCCAGTACTTC
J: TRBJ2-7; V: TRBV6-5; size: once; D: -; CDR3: CASSRRGEGYEQYF; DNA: TGTGCCAGCAGCCGCCGGGGTGAGGGCTACGAGCAGTACTTC
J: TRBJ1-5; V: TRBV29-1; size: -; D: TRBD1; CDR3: CSVGQGGREPQHF; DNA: TGCAGCGTTGGTCAGGGGGGTAGGGAGCCCCAGCATTTT
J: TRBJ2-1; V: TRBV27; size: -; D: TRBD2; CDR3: CASTPSSGSSYNEQFF; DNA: TGTGCCAGCACCCCATCTAGCGGGAGCTCCTACAATGAGCAGTTCTTC
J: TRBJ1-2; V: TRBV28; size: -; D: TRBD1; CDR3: CASSFSDRGWGGYTF; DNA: TGTGCCAGCAGTTTTAGTGACAGGGGCTGGGGGGGCTACACCTTC
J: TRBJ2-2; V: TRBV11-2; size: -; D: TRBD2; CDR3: CASSLEASGRANTGELFF; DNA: TGTGCCAGCAGCTTAGAGGCTAGCGGGAGGGCGAACACCGGGGAGCTGTTTTTT
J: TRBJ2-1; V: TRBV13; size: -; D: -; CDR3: CASSLGGGYNEQFF; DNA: TGTGCCAGCAGCTTAGGCGGGGGTTACAATGAGCAGTTCTTC
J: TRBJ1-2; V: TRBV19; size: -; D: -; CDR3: CASKEQGSGYTF; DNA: TGTGCCAGTAAAGAACAGGGATCTGGCTACACCTTC
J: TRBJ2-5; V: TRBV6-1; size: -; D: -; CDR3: CASSESPLDSHQYF; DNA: TGTGCCAGCAGTGAATCACCCCTGGACAGCCACCAGTACTTC
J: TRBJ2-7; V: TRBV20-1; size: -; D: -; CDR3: CSAVGSYEQYF; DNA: TGCAGTGCTGTCGGGAGTTACGAGCAGTACTTC
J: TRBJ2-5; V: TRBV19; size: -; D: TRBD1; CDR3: CASSTGTEDYQETQYF; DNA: TGTGCCAGTAGCACCGGGACAGAGGACTACCAAGAGACCCAGTACTTC
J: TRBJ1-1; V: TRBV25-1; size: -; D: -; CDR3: CASSQARGMNTEAFF; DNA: TGTGCCAGCAGCCAAGCCCGGGGTATGAACACTGAAGCTTTCTTT
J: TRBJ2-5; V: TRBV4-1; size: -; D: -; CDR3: CASSQDLGIRETQYF; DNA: TGCGCCAGCAGCCAAGATCTGGGTATTCGGGAGACCCAGTACTTC
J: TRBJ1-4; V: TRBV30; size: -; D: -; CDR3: CAWSTTGTGFGKLFF; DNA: TGTGCCTGGAGTACCACCGGGACTGGGTTTGGGAAACTGTTTTTT